A single sample is the source of the 27 T cell receptor beta chains below, sequenced in a study of T cell responses to AZD1222 COVID-19 vaccine. TCRdb's table, derived via immunoSEQ multiplex PCR, lists solely in-frame clones and lacks some. Here the sample spans some 140,000 clones, roughly 94% being singletons. Sequencing used peripheral blood, obtained on day 0 of AZD1222 vaccination. The receptor set was obtained from an adult in good health.

The chain is built from TRBV7-2 and TRBJ2-6; a weak D match, TRBD2 (5 bases). The germline V and J ends were trimmed by 4 bases and 2 bases, with 9 bases remaining between them. The V gene's germline CDR1 is SGHTA and CDR2 FQGNSA. The CDR3 has 15 amino acids. The CDR3 is CASSSGIPGANVLTF. In DNA form, the CDR3 reads TGTGCCAGCAGCTCCGGGATCCCTGGGGCCAACGTCCTGACTTTC.

This chain uses TRBV3-1 (or the pseudogene TRBV3-2) with TRBJ2-5, with D unresolved. This CDR3 spans 14 amino acids. Trimming left V 1 base short and J 5 bases short, with 11 bases between. Germline V gene lookup returns CDR1 LGHDT and CDR2 YNNKEL (reference sequence). This CDR3 is CASSQVADRETQYF. The CDR3, as DNA: TGTGCCAGCAGCCAAGTGGCAGACCGGGAGACCCAGTACTTC.

The chain has TRBV29-1 and TRBJ2-7; a weak D match, TRBD2 (5 bases). Germline V gene lookup returns CDR1 SQVTM and CDR2 ANQGSEA. Deletions cut 4 bases from V and 4 bases from J, with 20 bases between. The CDR3 runs to 15 residues. The CDR3 loop is CSVAGSVRAPYEQYF. In DNA, the CDR3 is TGCAGCGTTGCTGGTTCAGTGAGGGCTCCTTACGAGCAGTACTTC.

In nucleotides, the CDR3 is TGTGCCAGCAGCCGTACGGTCTTAGGGGCTGGATTAGTGGAGACCCAGTACTTC. This translates into CASSRTVLGAGLVETQYF. This rearrangement joins TRBV28 to TRBJ2-5, with D possibly matching TRBD1 (5 bases). CDR3 size: 18 residues. Per germline, CDR1 MDHEN and CDR2 SYDVKM. V shed 6 bases and J shed 5 bases, with 28 bases lying between them. The full variable domain, its missing parts supplied by reference TRBV28 and TRBJ2-5, is DVKVTQSSRYLVKRTGEKVFLECVQDMDHENMFWYRQDPGLGLRLIYFSYDVKMKEKGDIPEGYSVSREKKERFSLILESASTNQTSMYLCASSRTVLGAGLVETQYFGPGTRLLVL.

J is TRBJ2-7 and V is TRBV5-6, with D maybe TRBD1 (5 bases). CDR3 size: 15 residues. Deletions cut 1 base from V and 2 bases from J, with 13 bases between. CDR1 is SGHDT, CDR2 YYEEEE, per germline. CDR3 in amino acids: CASSLLSGHAYEQYF. DNA for the CDR3: TGTGCCAGCAGCTTGTTATCAGGGCATGCCTACGAGCAGTACTTC.

V and J are TRBV5-5 and TRBJ2-3; no firm D call. Germline-derived CDR1 and CDR2 are SGHKS and YYEKEE (reference sequence). The CDR3 spans 11 residues. Trimming removed 2 bases from V and 5 bases from J, with 3 bases in between. The CDR3 is CASSFQDTQYF. The CDR3, as DNA: TGTGCCAGCAGCTTTCAAGATACGCAGTATTTT.

The V call is TRBV18, the J call TRBJ2-7; TRBD1 aligns across 7 bases. V was pared by 3 bases and J by 3 bases, with 8 bases of the junction left unmatched. Germline assignment: CDR1 KGHSH and CDR2 LQKENI. The CDR3 covers 15 residues. The CDR3 sequence is CASSPGTASFYEQYF. In nucleotides, the CDR3 is TGTGCCAGCTCACCGGGGACAGCCTCTTTCTACGAGCAGTACTTC.

The chain recombines TRBV7-3 with TRBJ1-1; 9 bases line up with TRBD1. Unmatched junction bases numbered 5, after V lost 5 bases and J lost 4 bases. CDR1 is SGHTA, CDR2 FQGTGA, per germline. The CDR3 loop spans 14 amino acids. The CDR3 loop reads CASSVGQGSTEAFF. As DNA, the CDR3 is TGTGCCAGCAGCGTTGGACAGGGGAGCACTGAAGCTTTCTTT. Full variable domain (remainder filled in from reference TRBV7-3 and TRBJ1-1): GAGVSQTPSNKVTEKGKYVELRCDPISGHTALYWYRQSLGQGPEFLIYFQGTGAADDSGLPNDRFFAVRPEGSVSTLKIQRTERGDSAVYLCASSVGQGSTEAFFGQGTRLTVV.

The gene calls are TRBV5-1 and TRBJ1-2; the match to TRBD1 covers 7 bases. V lost 5 bases and J lost 5; bases outside the gene matches: 6. Germline V gives CDR1 SGHRS, CDR2 YFSETQ. The CDR3 length is 13 residues. The CDR3 coding sequence is TGCGCCAGCAGACCCGGGACAGTTTATGGCTACACCTTC. Its protein product is CASRPGTVYGYTF.

This chain joins TRBV7-2 and TRBJ2-1; 8 nucleotides match TRBD2. This CDR3 has 14 amino acids. The germline CDR1 and CDR2 sequences are SGHTA and FQGNSA. V lost 7 bases to trimming and J lost 9 bases; unmatched junction nucleotides: 11. CDR3 sequence reads: CASTLGLLAAEQFF. In nucleotides, the CDR3 is TGTGCCAGCACCCTAGGCCTACTAGCGGCTGAGCAGTTCTTC.

CDR3 residues: CASSPSPNYEQYF. DNA of the CDR3: TGTGCCAGCAGCCCCTCACCGAACTACGAGCAGTACTTC. V gene TRBV5-5 combines with J gene TRBJ2-7, with unresolved D. The V gene's germline CDR1 is SGHKS and CDR2 YYEKEE (reference sequence). This CDR3 contains 13 residues. The ends were cut back, 4 bases at V and 3 bases at J, with 11 bases in the middle.

The chain is built from TRBV9 and TRBJ2-3, with D perhaps matching TRBD2 (6 bases). The V gene's germline CDR1 is SGDLS and CDR2 YYNGEE. CDR3 length equals 14 residues. Trimming took off 0 bases at V and 3 bases at J, with 8 bases between the two ends. The CDR3 sequence: CASSVGAGTDTQYF. The CDR3 DNA is TGTGCCAGCAGCGTAGGGGCGGGGACAGATACGCAGTATTTT.

This chain joins TRBV5-1 and TRBJ2-2, with 7 bases matching TRBD1. V shed 7 bases and J 2 bases; nucleotides not matched to a gene: 5. Per the germline V gene, CDR1 is SGHRS and CDR2 is YFSETQ. This CDR3 spans 14 amino acids. In DNA, the CDR3 is TGCGCCAGCCTGACAGGGCCAAACACCGGGGAGCTGTTTTTT. Its translation is CASLTGPNTGELFF. Variable domain in full (rest from reference TRBV5-1 and TRBJ2-2): KAGVTQTPRYLIKTRGQQVTLSCSPISGHRSVSWYQQTPGQGLQFLFEYFSETQRNKGNFPGRFSGRQFSNSRSEMNVSTLELGDSALYLCASLTGPNTGELFFGEGSRLTVL.

The chain recombines TRBV7-9 with TRBJ2-7; TRBD2 matches at 11 bases. Germline V gene data show CDR1 as SEHNR and CDR2 as FQNEAQ (reference sequence). V was clipped by 3 bases and J by 5 bases; unmatched bases: 6. This CDR3 is 15 amino acids long. CDR3 bases: TGTGCCAGCAGCTTTAGCGGGGGGGCCGTAAACGAGCAGTACTTC. Translating gives CASSFSGGAVNEQYF.

The chain has TRBV6-5 and TRBJ2-2; D not resolved. The length of the CDR3 is 14 residues. CDR1 MNHEY and CDR2 SVGAGI come from the germline V gene. The V and J ends lost 5 bases and 5 bases respectively, with 12 bases between them. The CDR3 here is CASSPSGETGELFF. In nucleotides, the CDR3 is TGTGCCAGCAGTCCATCAGGAGAGACCGGGGAGCTGTTTTTT.

The chain links TRBV7-3 to TRBJ2-1; 7 bases are a match to TRBD1. Germline V gene sequence: CDR1 SGHTA, CDR2 FQGTGA. The CDR3 length is 15 residues. Trimming cost V 2 bases and J 3 bases; bases outside gene matches: 4. The CDR3 bases are TGTGCCAGCAGCTTAGGGACAGCTGTCTACAATGAGCAGTTCTTC. Translated: CASSLGTAVYNEQFF.

The rearrangement uses TRBV19 and TRBJ2-3, with D tentatively TRBD2 (5 bases). V was trimmed by 7 bases and J by 3 bases, leaving 20 bases between them. CDR1 is LNHDA, CDR2 SQIVND, per germline (reference sequence). This CDR3 is built from 16 residues. CDR3 in DNA: TGTGCCAGTACCCTCACCCCGGGGTTTGGTACAGATACGCAGTATTTT. Its protein product is CASTLTPGFGTDTQYF.

The chain is built from TRBV3-1 (or the pseudogene TRBV3-2) and TRBJ1-3; D call uncertain. The V gene lost 4 bases and the J gene lost 2 bases, with 6 bases spanning the gap. Per the germline V gene, CDR1 is LGHDT and CDR2 is YNNKEL (reference sequence). The CDR3 consists of 13 residues. The CDR3 DNA is TGTGCCAGCAGCCTAGAGCCTGGAAACACCATATATTTT. Protein: CASSLEPGNTIYF.

The chain links TRBV19 to TRBJ1-4, with TRBD1 matching 8 bases. The V gene end was trimmed by 8 bases and the J gene end by 7 bases; junction bases not matched to a gene: 9. The germline gives CDR1 LNHDA, CDR2 SQIVND (reference sequence). The CDR3 is made up of 14 amino acids. The CDR3 DNA reads TGTGCCAGTCTCCGGACAGGGAGGGGTGAAAAACTGTTTTTT. Residues: CASLRTGRGEKLFF.

This clone was seen just once. The gene calls are TRBV29-1 and TRBJ1-2, with 7 bases matching TRBD1. Germline trimming cut 0 bases from V and 2 bases from J; bases unmatched to any gene: 18. The CDR3 consists of 19 residues. Looked up from germline, CDR1 is SQVTM and CDR2 is ANQGSEA. CDR3 in DNA: TGCAGCGTTGAAGAAAGGGCGATGAGGGGACAGTCGGGCAACTATGGCTACACCTTC. Protein: CSVEERAMRGQSGNYGYTF.

The chain employs TRBV19 and TRBJ1-2; D perhaps matches TRBD1 (5 bases). In germline, CDR1 is LNHDA, CDR2 SQIVND (reference sequence). CDR3 size: 12 residues. Between the trimmed V and J ends, which lost 2 bases and 6 bases, there was a span of 7 bases. CDR3 region: CASSIPRDGYTF. CDR3 bases: TGTGCCAGTAGTATACCCAGGGATGGCTACACCTTC. The variable domain in full, completed from reference TRBV19 and TRBJ1-2, reads DGGITQSPKYLFRKEGQNVTLSCEQNLNHDAMYWYRQDPGQGLRLIYYSQIVNDFQKGDIAEGYSVSREKKESFPLTVTSAQKNPTAFYLCASSIPRDGYTFGSGTRLTVV.

The count of this clone is one. This chain links TRBV10-2 with TRBJ2-7; D is unresolved. This CDR3 has 13 amino acids. Trimming stripped 6 bases from V and 5 bases from J, with 14 bases between. In germline, CDR1 is WSHSY, CDR2 SAAADI. CDR3 residues: CASRFRDLDEQYF. CDR3 in DNA: TGCGCCAGCAGATTTAGGGATCTCGACGAGCAGTACTTC.

This chain links TRBV2 with TRBJ1-1, with 7 bases that match TRBD1. The CDR3 loop spans 13 amino acids. J was trimmed by 1 base and V by 6 bases; bases with no gene match: 2. Germline assignment: CDR1 SNHLY and CDR2 FYNNEI. The DNA of the CDR3 is TGTGCCAGCAGCGGGACAGCGAACACTGAAGCTTTCTTT. The encoded protein is CASSGTANTEAFF.

The gene calls are TRBV30 and TRBJ1-1; no clear D. The CDR3 has 13 amino acids. Germline CDR1 is GTSNPN and CDR2 is SVGIG (reference sequence). V dropped 0 bases and J dropped 7 bases, with 12 bases sitting between them. Here the CDR3 reads CAWSVLIRGEAFF. CDR3 coding DNA: TGTGCCTGGAGTGTTTTGATTAGAGGTGAAGCTTTCTTT.

This sequence joins TRBV27 and TRBJ1-1, with D tentatively TRBD1 (5 bases). Between the trimmed V and J ends, which lost 3 bases and 8 bases, there was a span of 16 bases. Germline V gene data show CDR1 as MNHEY and CDR2 as SMNVEV (reference sequence). CDR3 size: 14 residues. In DNA, the CDR3 is TGTGCCAGCAGTTTTTCGGGGGGGTGGATAGAAGCTTTCTTT. It translates to CASSFSGGWIEAFF.

The chain has TRBV4-3 and TRBJ2-1, with D possibly being TRBD1 (6 bases). The germline CDR1 and CDR2 sequences are LGHNA and YSLEER. V shed 0 bases and J shed 5 bases, with 11 bases lying between them. The CDR3 loop spans 15 amino acids. The CDR3 loop is CASSQDGAGDNEQFF. The CDR3 DNA reads TGCGCCAGCAGCCAAGATGGGGCAGGGGACAATGAGCAGTTCTTC.

This chain connects TRBV11-3 to TRBJ2-7; 9 bases line up with TRBD1. V dropped 3 bases and J dropped 3; count of bases not matched to a gene: 9. In germline, CDR1 is SGHNT, CDR2 YENEEA. This CDR3 is 16 amino acids long. Written as DNA, the CDR3 is TGTGCCAGCAGCTTCCTCTTCCGGGACAGGGTCTACGAGCAGTACTTC. It is translated as CASSFLFRDRVYEQYF.